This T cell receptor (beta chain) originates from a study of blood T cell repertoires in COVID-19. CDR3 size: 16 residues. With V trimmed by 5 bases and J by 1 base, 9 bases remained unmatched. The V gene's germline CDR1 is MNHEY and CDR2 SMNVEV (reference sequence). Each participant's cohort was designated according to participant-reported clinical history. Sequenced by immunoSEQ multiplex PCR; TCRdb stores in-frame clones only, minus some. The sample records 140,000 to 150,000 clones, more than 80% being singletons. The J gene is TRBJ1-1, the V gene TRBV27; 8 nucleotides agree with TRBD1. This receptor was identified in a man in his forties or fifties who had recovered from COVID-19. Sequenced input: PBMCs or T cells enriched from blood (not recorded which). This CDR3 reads CASSTQGAIRNTEAFF. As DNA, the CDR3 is TGTGCCAGCAGTACTCAGGGGGCCATCAGGAACACTGAAGCTTTCTTT.